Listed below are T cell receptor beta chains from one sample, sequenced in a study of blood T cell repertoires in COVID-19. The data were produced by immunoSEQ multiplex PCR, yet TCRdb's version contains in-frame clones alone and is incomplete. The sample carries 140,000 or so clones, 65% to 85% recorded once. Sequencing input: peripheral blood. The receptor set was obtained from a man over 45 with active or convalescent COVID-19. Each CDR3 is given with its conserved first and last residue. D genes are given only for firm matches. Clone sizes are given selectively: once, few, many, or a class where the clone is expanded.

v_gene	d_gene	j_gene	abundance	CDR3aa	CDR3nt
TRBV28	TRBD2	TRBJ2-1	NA	CASSFGGGRGEGTYNEQFF	TGTGCCAGCAGTTTTGGAGGCGGGAGGGGAGAAGGGACCTACAATGAGCAGTTCTTC
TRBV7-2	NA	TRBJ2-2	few	CASSPRESPGELFF	TGTGCCAGCAGCCCTCGGGAGAGTCCCGGGGAGCTGTTTTTT
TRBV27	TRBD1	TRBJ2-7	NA	CASSFGQGGGEQYF	TGTGCCAGCAGTTTTGGACAGGGGGGAGGCGAGCAGTACTTC
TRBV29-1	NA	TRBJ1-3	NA	CSSLQDSGNTIYF	TGCAGCTCCCTACAGGACTCTGGAAACACCATATATTTT
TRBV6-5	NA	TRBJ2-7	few	CASSYSRYEQYF	TGTGCCAGCAGCTACTCCCGGTACGAGCAGTACTTC
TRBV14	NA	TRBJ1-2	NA	CASSPTAYYGYTF	TGTGCCAGCAGCCCGACAGCATACTATGGCTACACCTTC
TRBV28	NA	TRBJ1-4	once	CASSFLQQGGNEKLFF	TGTGCCAGCAGTTTCCTCCAACAGGGAGGGAATGAAAAACTGTTTTTT
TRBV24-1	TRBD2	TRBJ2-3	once	CATSGYGRAVDTQYF	TGTGCCACCAGTGGTTACGGGAGGGCGGTAGATACGCAGTATTTT
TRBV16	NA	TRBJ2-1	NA	CASSQSDSNNEQFF	TGTGCCAGCAGCCAATCGGACAGTAACAATGAGCAGTTCTTC
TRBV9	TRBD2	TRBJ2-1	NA	CASSVRGTSGSDEQFF	TGTGCCAGCAGCGTACGGGGGACTAGCGGGAGCGATGAGCAGTTCTTC
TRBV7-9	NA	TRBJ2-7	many	CASSRSYEQYF	TGTGCCAGCAGCCGTTCCTACGAGCAGTACTTC
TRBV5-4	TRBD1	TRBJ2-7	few	CASSYLRTGGIYEQYF	TGTGCCAGCAGCTACCTTAGGACAGGGGGTATCTACGAGCAGTACTTC
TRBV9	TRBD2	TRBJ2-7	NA	CASSVLGLAGSYEQYF	TGTGCCAGCAGCGTATTGGGACTAGCGGGTTCCTACGAGCAGTACTTC
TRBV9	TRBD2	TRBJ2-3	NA	CASSVLAGGPHTQYF	TGTGCCAGCAGCGTACTAGCGGGAGGGCCACATACGCAGTATTTT
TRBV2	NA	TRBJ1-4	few	CASTWAGVGEKLFF	TGTGCCAGCACGTGGGCCGGGGTTGGGGAAAAACTGTTTTTT
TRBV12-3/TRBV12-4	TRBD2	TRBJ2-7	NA	CASKTSGSYEQYF	TGTGCCAGCAAGACTAGCGGATCCTACGAGCAGTACTTC
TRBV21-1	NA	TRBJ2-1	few	CASKGLAGGPYNEQFF	TGTGCCAGCAAGGGACTAGCGGGAGGGCCTTACAATGAGCAGTTCTTC
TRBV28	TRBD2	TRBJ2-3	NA	CASSPPSGSPGDTQYF	TGTGCCAGCAGTCCTCCTAGCGGGAGCCCCGGAGATACGCAGTATTTT
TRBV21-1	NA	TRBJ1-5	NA	CASSDPGQTSNQPQHF	TGTGCCAGCAGCGATCCGGGACAGACAAGCAATCAGCCCCAGCATTTT
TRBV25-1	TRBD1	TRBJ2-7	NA	CASSSRQGGNEQYF	TGTGCCAGCAGTTCCCGACAGGGGGGTAACGAGCAGTACTTC
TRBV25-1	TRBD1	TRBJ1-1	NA	CASSLVRQGGTEAFF	TGTGCCAGCAGCCTTGTTCGACAGGGGGGAACTGAAGCTTTCTTT
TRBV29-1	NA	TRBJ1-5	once	CSAKDSDDQPQHF	TGCAGCGCCAAGGACTCGGACGATCAGCCCCAGCATTTT
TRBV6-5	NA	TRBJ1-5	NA	CASSSQGGNQPQHF	TGTGCCAGCAGTTCTCAAGGGGGCAATCAGCCCCAGCATTTT
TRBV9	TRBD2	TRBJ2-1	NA	CASSVEGTISNNEQFF	TGTGCCAGCAGCGTAGAGGGGACTATCTCGAACAATGAGCAGTTCTTC
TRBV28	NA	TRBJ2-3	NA	CASSSSDRDTQYF	TGTGCCAGCAGTTCCTCGGACAGAGATACGCAGTATTTT
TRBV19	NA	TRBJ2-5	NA	CASSILIAETQYF	TGTGCCAGTAGTATTCTGATAGCGGAGACCCAGTACTTC
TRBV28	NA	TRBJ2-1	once	CASTLSGFNEQFF	TGTGCCAGCACTTTGTCCGGGTTCAATGAGCAGTTCTTC
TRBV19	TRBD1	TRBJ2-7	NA	CASSNNRGRGYEQYF	TGTGCCAGTAGTAATAACAGGGGGCGCGGCTACGAGCAGTACTTC
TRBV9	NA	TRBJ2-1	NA	CASSAIWPRDNEQFF	TGTGCCAGCAGCGCCATTTGGCCACGGGATAATGAGCAGTTCTTC
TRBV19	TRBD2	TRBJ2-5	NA	CAVSGTSGRGAQYF	TGTGCCGTGTCCGGGACTAGCGGGAGAGGGGCCCAGTACTTC
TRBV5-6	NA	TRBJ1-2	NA	CASSLGTLEYGYTF	TGTGCCAGCTCCCTGGGCACCCTCGAGTATGGCTACACCTTC
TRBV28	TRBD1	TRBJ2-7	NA	CASRPPGQAYEQYF	TGTGCCAGCAGGCCCCCGGGACAGGCCTACGAGCAGTACTTC
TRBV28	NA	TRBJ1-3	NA	CASSPVRGRGTIYF	TGTGCCAGCAGCCCGGTCAGGGGCCGAGGCACCATATATTTT
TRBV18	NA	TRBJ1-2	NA	CASSPRAGPNYGYTF	TGTGCCAGCTCACCACGGGCAGGGCCCAACTATGGCTACACCTTC
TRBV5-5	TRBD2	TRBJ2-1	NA	CASSLGPSGGNEQFF	TGTGCCAGCAGCTTGGGCCCTAGCGGGGGGAATGAGCAGTTCTTC
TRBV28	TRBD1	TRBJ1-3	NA	CASSFDQGAGNTIYF	TGTGCCAGCAGCTTCGATCAGGGGGCTGGAAACACCATATATTTT
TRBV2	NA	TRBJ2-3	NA	CASSASGDLGTDTQYF	TGTGCCAGCAGTGCTTCCGGAGACCTTGGCACAGATACGCAGTATTTT
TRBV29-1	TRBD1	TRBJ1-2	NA	CSSWGQGTDYGYTF	TGCAGCTCATGGGGACAGGGAACGGACTATGGCTACACCTTC
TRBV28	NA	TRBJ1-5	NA	CASSQSTGIYQPQHF	TGTGCCAGCAGTCAATCTACGGGGATCTATCAGCCCCAGCATTTT
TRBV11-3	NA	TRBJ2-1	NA	CASSFKNSKIYNEQFF	TGTGCCAGCAGCTTCAAGAACAGTAAGATTTACAATGAGCAGTTCTTC
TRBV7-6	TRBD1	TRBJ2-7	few	CASSLTGGLGEQYF	TGTGCCAGCAGCTTGACAGGGGGCCTAGGTGAGCAGTACTTC
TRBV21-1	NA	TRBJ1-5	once	CASSNPPRTGSNQPQHF	TGTGCCAGCAGCAATCCCCCGCGAACAGGAAGCAATCAGCCCCAGCATTTT
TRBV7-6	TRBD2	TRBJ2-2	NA	CASSLLAEAPGELFF	TGTGCCAGCAGCTTACTAGCGGAAGCGCCGGGGGAGCTGTTTTTT
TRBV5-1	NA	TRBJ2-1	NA	CASSSSGRDNEQFF	TGCGCCAGCAGCTCCTCCGGGCGGGACAATGAGCAGTTCTTC
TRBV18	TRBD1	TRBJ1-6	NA	CASSPPTTGSNSPLHF	TGTGCCAGCTCACCTCCTACGACAGGGAGTAATTCACCCCTCCACTTT
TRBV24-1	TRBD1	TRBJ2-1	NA	CATSGDRGHEQFF	TGTGCCACCAGCGGGGACAGGGGCCATGAGCAGTTCTTC
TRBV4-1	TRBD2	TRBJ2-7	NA	CASSQVGLAGSYEQYF	TGCGCCAGCAGCCAAGTGGGCCTAGCGGGATCCTACGAGCAGTACTTC
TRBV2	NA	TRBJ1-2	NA	CASSGYSPRGYTF	TGTGCCAGCTCAGGCTACTCCCCAAGGGGCTACACCTTC
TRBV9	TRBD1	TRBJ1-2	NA	CASSSTGRNRDRVYGYTF	TGTGCCAGCAGCTCCACCGGAAGGAACCGGGACAGGGTTTATGGCTACACCTTC
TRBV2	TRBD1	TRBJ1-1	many	CASSARGQAFMNTEAFF	TGTGCCAGCAGTGCCCGGGGACAGGCCTTCATGAACACTGAAGCTTTCTTT
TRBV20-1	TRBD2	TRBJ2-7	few	CSASPGTSGIYEQYF	TGCAGTGCTAGTCCCGGGACTAGCGGGATCTACGAGCAGTACTTC
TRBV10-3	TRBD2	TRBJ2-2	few	CAITAGGLAGPNTGELFF	TGTGCCATCACCGCCGGGGGACTAGCGGGACCGAACACCGGGGAGCTGTTTTTT